Listed here are 14 T cell receptor beta chains from one sample, sequenced in a study of cytomegalovirus exposure and HLA in healthy donors. 60 Vbeta and 13 Jbeta primers were used in PCR. Only in-frame clones appear in the TCRdb table, and some are missing; sequencing was by immunoSEQ multiplex PCR. In the table there are 150,000 to 250,000 clones, approximately 85% of which are singletons. Sequencing was done on a sample of PBMCs. Receptor source: a woman in her 50s in good health and CMV-seronegative.

The rearrangement uses TRBV5-4 and TRBJ2-1, with 8 bases matching TRBD1. Losses at the gene ends were 2 bases for V and 1 base for J; bases not matched to a gene: 8. CDR1 SGHNT and CDR2 YYREEE come from the germline V gene (reference sequence). The CDR3 loop spans 17 amino acids. CDR3 nucleotides: TGTGCCAGCAGCTTAGGTGGGACAGGAGGATCCTACAATGAGCAGTTCTTC. It codes for CASSLGGTGGSYNEQFF.

V usage is TRBV5-1 and J usage is TRBJ1-1, with no clear D. V lost 0 bases, J lost 0 bases, and 9 bases lay in between. Germline CDR1 is SGHRS and CDR2 is YFSETQ. CDR3 length: 15 amino acids. CDR3 sequence reads: CASSLVPGMNTEAFF. CDR3 sequence (DNA): TGCGCCAGCAGCTTGGTTCCGGGGATGAACACTGAAGCTTTCTTT. The entire variable domain, with the rest obtained from reference TRBV5-1 and TRBJ1-1, is as follows: KAGVTQTPRYLIKTRGQQVTLSCSPISGHRSVSWYQQTPGQGLQFLFEYFSETQRNKGNFPGRFSGRQFSNSRSEMNVSTLELGDSALYLCASSLVPGMNTEAFFGQGTRLTVV.

This clone occurred a few times. The V gene is TRBV5-1, the J gene TRBJ2-7, with 12 bases identical to TRBD2. V lost 5 bases and J lost 1; bases outside the gene matches: 7. The CDR3 covers 16 residues. In germline, CDR1 is SGHRS, CDR2 YFSETQ. In DNA, the CDR3 is TGCGCCAGCAGTTCCTCACTAGCGGGAGGATCCTACGAGCAGTACTTC. As protein: CASSSSLAGGSYEQYF.

The rearrangement links TRBV5-1 to TRBJ2-5; D remains unclear. The CDR3 loop spans 12 amino acids. Germline V CDR1 and CDR2: SGHRS, YFSETQ. Deletions cut 1 base from V and 7 bases from J, with 8 bases between. In nucleotides, the CDR3 is TGCGCCAGCAGCTTGAAGGAGCCGACCCAGTACTTC. This gives the protein CASSLKEPTQYF.

The CDR3 here is CSVGEGGAKNIQYF. CDR3 DNA: TGCAGCGTTGGCGAAGGGGGAGCCAAAAACATTCAGTACTTC. The rearrangement uses TRBV29-1 and TRBJ2-4; D might be TRBD1 (6 bases). Germline CDR1 and CDR2: SQVTM and ANQGSEA. CDR3 size: 14 residues. V lost 4 bases and J lost 0, with 10 bases in between.

As regards this clone: This specimen includes other DNA sequences encoding the same CDR3. This chain links TRBV5-1 with TRBJ2-7; TRBD2 might be the D (5 bases). The V end was cut by 4 bases, the J end by 4 bases, with 15 bases between. In germline, CDR1 is SGHRS, CDR2 YFSETQ. This CDR3 is 14 amino acids long. CDR3 DNA: TGCGCCAGCAGCCTGAGCGGAGGAAGTTACGAGCAGTACTTC. Protein product: CASSLSGGSYEQYF.

V is TRBV2 and J is TRBJ2-1, with 11 positions matching TRBD2. V was pared by 6 bases and J by 12 bases, with 10 bases of the junction left unmatched. The V gene's germline CDR1 is SNHLY and CDR2 FYNNEI. CDR3 length: 14 residues. This CDR3 reads CASRIGGLAGGQFF. CDR3 DNA: TGTGCCAGCAGGATAGGAGGACTAGCGGGTGGGCAGTTCTTC.

This clone came up once. This chain links TRBV18 with TRBJ2-5, with a possible D match to TRBD2 (7 bases). Trimming stripped 5 bases from V and 5 bases from J, with 18 bases between. The V gene's germline CDR1 is KGHSH and CDR2 LQKENI. The CDR3 has 15 amino acids. The CDR3 bases are TGTGCCAGCTCATCGAGAGGCAGGGGAGGGGAGACCCAGTACTTC. Translation: CASSSRGRGGETQYF. The full variable domain, completed using reference TRBV18 and TRBJ2-5, is NAGVMQNPRHLVRRRGQEARLRCSPMKGHSHVYWYRQLPEEGLKFMVYLQKENIIDESGMPKERFSAEFPKEGPSILRIQQVVRGDSAAYFCASSSRGRGGETQYFGPGTRLLVL.

This chain connects TRBV28 to TRBJ2-3; D is perhaps TRBD2 (7 bases). Germline CDR1 and CDR2: MDHEN and SYDVKM. This CDR3 contains 17 residues. Trimming stripped 7 bases from V and 0 bases from J, with 20 bases between. CDR3 amino acids: CASTVPEGGGSTDTQYF. DNA for the CDR3: TGTGCCAGCACCGTTCCTGAGGGAGGGGGAAGCACAGATACGCAGTATTTT.

This clone was observed once. The genes are TRBV5-5 and TRBJ2-7; maybe TRBD2 (5 bases). Per germline, CDR1 SGHKS and CDR2 YYEKEE (reference sequence). The CDR3 extends over 14 amino acids. Trimming took 4 bases from V and 3 from J, leaving 14 bases between them. CDR3 nucleotide sequence: TGTGCCAGCAGCCCGAAGAGGGTCGGCTACGAGCAGTACTTC. Translating it yields CASSPKRVGYEQYF.

V and J are TRBV19 and TRBJ1-1, with D tentatively TRBD1 (6 bases). The CDR3 runs 13 residues. Germline V lookup: CDR1 LNHDA, CDR2 SQIVND (reference sequence). V was cut by 3 bases and J by 11 bases, with 16 bases left in between. Here the CDR3 DNA reads TGTGCCAGTAGTATGACACAGGGAAATCCGGCTTTCTTT. Its translation is CASSMTQGNPAFF. Complete variable domain (other parts from reference TRBV19 and TRBJ1-1): DGGITQSPKYLFRKEGQNVTLSCEQNLNHDAMYWYRQDPGQGLRLIYYSQIVNDFQKGDIAEGYSVSREKKESFPLTVTSAQKNPTAFYLCASSMTQGNPAFFGQGTRLTVV.

About this clone itself: Other DNA sequences in the same sample also yield this CDR3. Here the CDR3 reads CASSPSGSYEQYF. The CDR3 nucleotides are TGTGCCAGCTCCCCTAGCGGGAGCTACGAGCAGTACTTC. The rearrangement uses TRBV18 and TRBJ2-7; 10 nucleotides agree with TRBD2. This CDR3 comprises 13 residues. The germline gives CDR1 KGHSH, CDR2 LQKENI. Germline trimming cut 6 bases from V and 3 bases from J; bases unmatched to any gene: 2. The complete variable domain, with remaining parts taken from reference TRBV18 and TRBJ2-7, reads NAGVMQNPRHLVRRRGQEARLRCSPMKGHSHVYWYRQLPEEGLKFMVYLQKENIIDESGMPKERFSAEFPKEGPSILRIQQVVRGDSAAYFCASSPSGSYEQYFGPGTRLTVT.

The chain combines TRBV27 with TRBJ2-3; the D gene is possibly TRBD1 (5 bases). Germline-derived CDR1 and CDR2 are MNHEY and SMNVEV (reference sequence). Trimming took 7 bases from V and 2 from J, leaving 13 bases between them. CDR3 length: 14 residues. CDR3 nucleotide sequence: TGTGCCAGCAAGAGGCAGGGTTACACAGATACGCAGTATTTT. The encoded protein is CASKRQGYTDTQYF.

The chain joins TRBV19 to TRBJ1-2; D unclear. CDR3 size: 14 residues. The V gene lost 0 bases and the J gene lost 4 bases, with 9 bases spanning the gap. CDR1 LNHDA and CDR2 SQIVND come from the germline V gene (reference sequence). The CDR3 coding sequence is TGTGCCAGTAGTATAGAACAGATTGGCTATGGCTACACCTTC. Translating it yields CASSIEQIGYGYTF.